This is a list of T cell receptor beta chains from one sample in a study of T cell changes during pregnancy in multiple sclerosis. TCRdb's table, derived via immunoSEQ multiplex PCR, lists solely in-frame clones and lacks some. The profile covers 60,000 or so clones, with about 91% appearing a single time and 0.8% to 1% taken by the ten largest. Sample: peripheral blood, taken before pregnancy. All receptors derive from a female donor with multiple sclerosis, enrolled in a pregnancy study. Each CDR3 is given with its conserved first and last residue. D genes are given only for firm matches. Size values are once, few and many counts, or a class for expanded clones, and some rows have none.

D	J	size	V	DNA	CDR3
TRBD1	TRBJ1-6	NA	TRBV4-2	TGTGCCAGCAGCCTTGGCAGCAGGACAGGGGGAAATTCACCCCTCCACTTT	CASSLGSRTGGNSPLHF
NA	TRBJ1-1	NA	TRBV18	TGTGCCAGCTCAGAGCGACGACCGGCATTAGACACTGAAGCTTTCTTT	CASSERRPALDTEAFF
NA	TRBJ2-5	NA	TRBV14	TGTGCCAGCAGCCAGGCCGGGACTCTGCAAGAGACCCAGTACTTC	CASSQAGTLQETQYF
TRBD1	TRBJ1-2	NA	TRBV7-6	TGTGCCAGCAGCTTAGGGGGACAGGGAGACTATGGCTACACCTTC	CASSLGGQGDYGYTF
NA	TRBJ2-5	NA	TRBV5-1	TGCGCCAGCAGCTTTGGACAACGAGAGACCCAGTACTTC	CASSFGQRETQYF
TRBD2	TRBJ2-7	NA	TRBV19	TGTGCCAGTAGTATCGGCGGGGGGGCCCTCGACGAGCAGTACTTC	CASSIGGGALDEQYF
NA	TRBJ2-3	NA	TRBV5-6	TGTGCCAGCAGCTACCCGGTTTCAAATGCAGATACGCAGTATTTT	CASSYPVSNADTQYF
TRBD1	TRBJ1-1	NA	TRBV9	TGTGCCAGCAGCGCCGGGACAGGGGGATATGAAGCTTTCTTT	CASSAGTGGYEAFF
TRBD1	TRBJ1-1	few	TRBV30	TGTGCCCAGGGACAGGGGATCACTGAAGCTTTCTTT	CAQGQGITEAFF
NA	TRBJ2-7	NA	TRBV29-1	TGCAGCGTTGGGGCAGCCTACGAGCAGTACTTC	CSVGAAYEQYF
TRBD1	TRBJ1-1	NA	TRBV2	TGTGCCAGTTCGACAGGGTTGGTCACTGAAGCTTTCTTT	CASSTGLVTEAFF
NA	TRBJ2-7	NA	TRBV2	TGTGCCAGCAGTGCGGGGCGGGGGCTCAACTACGAGCAGTACTTC	CASSAGRGLNYEQYF
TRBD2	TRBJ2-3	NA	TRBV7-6	TGTGCCAGCAGCTTGGGGAGCGGGGGGCGGGCAGATACGCAGTATTTT	CASSLGSGGRADTQYF
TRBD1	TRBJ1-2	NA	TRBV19	TGTGCCAGTAGTAGGGGACAGAACTATGGCTACACCTTC	CASSRGQNYGYTF
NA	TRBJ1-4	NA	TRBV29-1	TGCAGCGTGAGATCCTCGGGGGAGACTAATGAAAAACTGTTTTTT	CSVRSSGETNEKLFF